These 14 T cell receptor beta chains originate from one sample sequenced in a study of blood T cell repertoires in COVID-19. Sequencing was performed with immunoSEQ multiplex PCR; in TCRdb, only in-frame clones are kept and a portion is missing. In the table there are fewer than 200,000 clones, 65% to 90% of which are singletons. Sequencing was carried out using peripheral blood. The source is a woman aged 35 to 49 with COVID-19, enrolled during active disease.

The rearrangement links TRBV7-3 to TRBJ2-1; unclear D gene. V lost 0 bases and J lost 4, with 7 bases in between. CDR1 and CDR2 from the germline V gene are SGHTA and FQGTGA. The CDR3 totals 14 residues. The CDR3 DNA reads as TGTGCCAGCAGCTTAACCACAGTATACAATGAGCAGTTCTTC. Its protein is CASSLTTVYNEQFF. The variable domain in full, completed from reference TRBV7-3 and TRBJ2-1, reads GAGVSQTPSNKVTEKGKYVELRCDPISGHTALYWYRQSLGQGPEFLIYFQGTGAADDSGLPNDRFFAVRPEGSVSTLKIQRTERGDSAVYLCASSLTTVYNEQFFGPGTRLTVL.

As DNA, the CDR3 is TGTGCCAGCAGTTTAATCTTGAACACTGAAGCTTTCTTT. Translation gives CASSLILNTEAFF. The chain carries TRBV28 and TRBJ1-1; D ambiguous. The CDR3 consists of 13 residues. Germline V gene lookup returns CDR1 MDHEN and CDR2 SYDVKM. Trimming removed 2 bases at V and 0 bases at J, with 4 bases between.

This chain links TRBV11-3 with TRBJ2-7; D is unclear. Trimming took 3 bases from V and 0 from J, leaving 6 bases between them. This CDR3 region has 13 residues. Germline V lookup: CDR1 SGHNT, CDR2 YENEEA. CDR3 sequence (DNA): TGTGCCAGCAGCTTGGCCCCCTCCTACGAGCAGTACTTC. Translated: CASSLAPSYEQYF.

V usage is TRBV15 and J usage is TRBJ1-2; TRBD1 might be the D (5 bases). Trimming removed 0 bases at V and 2 bases at J, with 10 bases between. The length of the CDR3 is 15 residues. Germline CDR1 and CDR2: LNHNV and YYDKDF (reference sequence). The CDR3, as DNA: TGTGCCACCAGCAGAGATCTGGGGCTAAACTATGGCTACACCTTC. Translated: CATSRDLGLNYGYTF.

The chain employs TRBV9 and TRBJ1-5; TRBD1 matches 10 bases. V shed 4 bases and J 1 base; nucleotides not matched to a gene: 14. The length of the CDR3 is 19 residues. Germline V gene data show CDR1 as SGDLS and CDR2 as YYNGEE. The chain's CDR3 is CASSPRDRGHLKSNQPQHF. The CDR3 DNA follows: TGTGCCAGCAGCCCTAGAGACAGGGGGCATCTGAAAAGCAATCAGCCCCAGCATTTT.

This chain links TRBV28 with TRBJ2-7; 12 nucleotides agree with TRBD2. The CDR3 has 15 residues. CDR1 and CDR2 from the germline V gene are MDHEN and SYDVKM. Losses at the gene ends were 6 bases for V and 2 bases for J; bases not matched to a gene: 5. The CDR3: CASRHRTSGTYEQYF. CDR3 in DNA: TGTGCCAGCAGACACCGGACTAGCGGGACCTACGAGCAGTACTTC.

With regard to this clone: An end of the junction differs from the germline gene, which may be a read error. V is TRBV11-2 and J is TRBJ1-2; 8 nucleotides agree with TRBD1. This CDR3 region has 20 residues. CDR1 and CDR2 from the germline V gene are SGHAT and FQNNGV. This CDR3 reads CASSLDRVATGGIRNDGYTF. Here the CDR3 DNA reads TGTGCCAGCAGCTTAGATCGTGTCGCCACAGGGGGGATTCGTAACGATGGCTACACCTTC. Drawing the rest from reference TRBV11-2 and TRBJ1-2, the complete variable domain is EAGVAQSPRYKIIEKRQSVAFWCNPISGHATLYWYQQILGQGPKLLIQFQNNGVVDDSQLPKDRFSAERLKGVDSTLKIQPAKLEDSAVYLCASSLDRVATGGIRNDGYTFGSGTRLTVV.

The chain combines TRBV28 with TRBJ1-5, with D hard to call. Germline V gives CDR1 MDHEN, CDR2 SYDVKM. There are 15 residues in the CDR3. V was clipped by 5 bases and J by 4 bases, with 15 bases between them. CDR3 sequence reads: CASSPSQRINQPQHF. CDR3 sequence (DNA): TGTGCCAGCAGTCCATCCCAGAGGATAAATCAGCCCCAGCATTTT.

The rearrangement joins TRBV2 to TRBJ1-2; 11 bases agree with TRBD1. This CDR3 contains 16 residues. Unmatched junction bases numbered 8, after V lost 0 bases and J lost 8 bases. The germline gives CDR1 SNHLY, CDR2 FYNNEI. CDR3 coding DNA: TGTGCCAGCAGTGAAGCTCTCCGGGACAGGGGGGGCGGCTACACCTTC. Translation gives CASSEALRDRGGGYTF. The full variable domain, its missing parts supplied by reference TRBV2 and TRBJ1-2, is EPEVTQTPSHQVTQMGQEVILRCVPISNHLYFYWYRQILGQKVEFLVSFYNNEISEKSEIFDDQFSVERPDGSNFTLKIRSTKLEDSAMYFCASSEALRDRGGGYTFGSGTRLTVV.

The chain recombines TRBV7-8 with TRBJ1-2; 10 bases line up with TRBD1. CDR1 SGHVS and CDR2 FQNEAQ come from the germline V gene. The CDR3 spans 15 residues. The V gene end was trimmed by 0 bases and the J gene end by 8 bases; junction bases not matched to a gene: 6. CDR3 residues: CASSLAGQGINGYTF. The CDR3 nucleotides are TGTGCCAGCAGCTTAGCGGGACAGGGGATTAACGGCTACACCTTC.

The table lists this clone with a few counts. Other DNA sequences of this sample code for an identical CDR3. V gene TRBV7-3 combines with J gene TRBJ2-3; 11 nucleotides agree with TRBD2. The trim removed 5 bases at V and 5 bases at J, leaving 6 bases unmatched. Germline V gene data show CDR1 as SGHTA and CDR2 as FQGTGA. The CDR3 totals 15 residues. CDR3 DNA sequence: TGTGCCAGCAGCCTTAGCGGGGGGGCCATAGATACGCAGTATTTT. Amino acid sequence: CASSLSGGAIDTQYF.

The chain carries TRBV27 and TRBJ1-2, with D unclear. This CDR3 region has 14 residues. Trimming stripped 6 bases from V and 8 bases from J, with 19 bases between. Germline CDR1 and CDR2: MNHEY and SMNVEV (reference sequence). The CDR3 is CASSQLRPPGGYTF. CDR3 sequence (DNA): TGTGCCAGCAGCCAACTGAGGCCTCCCGGGGGCTACACCTTC.

The rearrangement joins TRBV29-1 to TRBJ1-1; 7 nucleotides align to TRBD1. CDR3 length: 15 residues. Germline CDR1 and CDR2: SQVTM and ANQGSEA. The trim removed 6 bases at V and 1 base at J, leaving 11 bases unmatched. The CDR3 spells CSVLSRTGKNTEAFF. Written as DNA, the CDR3 is TGCAGCGTCCTCTCTCGGACAGGAAAGAACACTGAAGCTTTCTTT.

The chain combines TRBV12-3 or TRBV12-4 with TRBJ1-2, with D possibly being TRBD1 (5 bases). The CDR3 loop spans 11 amino acids. V dropped 7 bases and J dropped 3 bases, with 6 bases sitting between them. The CDR3 region is CASKGYYGYTF. The CDR3 DNA follows: TGTGCCAGCAAGGGGTACTATGGCTACACCTTC.